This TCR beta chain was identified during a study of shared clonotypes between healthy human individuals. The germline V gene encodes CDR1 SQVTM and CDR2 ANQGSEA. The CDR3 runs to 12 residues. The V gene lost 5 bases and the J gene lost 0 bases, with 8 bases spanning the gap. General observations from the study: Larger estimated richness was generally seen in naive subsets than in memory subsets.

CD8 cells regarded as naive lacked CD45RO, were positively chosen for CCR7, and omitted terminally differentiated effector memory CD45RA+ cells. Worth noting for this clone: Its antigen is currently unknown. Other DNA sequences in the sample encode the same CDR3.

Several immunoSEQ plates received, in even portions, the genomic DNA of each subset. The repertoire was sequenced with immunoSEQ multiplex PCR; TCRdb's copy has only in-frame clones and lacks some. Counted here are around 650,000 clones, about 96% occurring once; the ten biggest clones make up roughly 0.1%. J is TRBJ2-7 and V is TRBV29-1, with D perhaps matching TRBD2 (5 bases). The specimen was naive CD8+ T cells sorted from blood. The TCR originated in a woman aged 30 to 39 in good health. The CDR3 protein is CSVSSGSYEQYF. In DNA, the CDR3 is TGCAGCGTTTCCAGCGGCTCCTACGAGCAGTACTTC.